This TCR gamma chain was identified in a study of gamma-delta T cells after stem cell transplantation. TCRdb reapplied CATT to the RT-PCR reads. The table has some 4,500 gamma-chain clones, approximately 21% seen once. This clone turned up a few times. In the same sample, other DNA sequences code for this CDR3. Germline V gene sequence: CDR1 GITISATS, CDR2 ISYDGTV (reference sequence). V trimming: 1 base; J trimming: 4 bases; junction bases outside the gene matches: 4. This CDR3 region has 13 residues. The material sequenced was gamma-delta T cells. The TCR was taken from a human donor. It is not recorded whose cells these are; they may come from a transplant donor. J is TRGJ1 or TRGJ2 and V is TRGV9. Here the CDR3 DNA reads TGTGCCTTGTGGGAGGTAAGGTATTATAAGAAACTCTTT. Protein product: CALWEVRYYKKLF.